This is a list of T cell receptor beta chains from one sample in a study of blood T cells in healthy people across ages. In TCRdb, the 5' RACE reads were re-called with MiXCR into one record per CDR3 protein. The sample lists around 700,000 distinct CDR3 sequences, around a quarter occurring once. Another study also made use of these data, one on T cells of mothers and their children.

The specimen sequenced was blood. These receptors were obtained from a boy aged 10-17 years in good health. Each CDR3 is given with its conserved first and last residue. A D gene is named only where the DNA matches it firmly. Clone size is shown for a subset of rows, as once, few, many or a class of expanded clone.

clone_size cdr3_length j_call v_call d_call cdr3_aa cdr3_nt
. 15 TRBJ2-7 TRBV7-8 TRBD1 CASSVRSGRGYEQYF TGTGCCAGCAGCGTAAGGTCCGGCAGGGGGTACGAGCAGTACTTC
. 14 TRBJ1-5 TRBV19 TRBD1 CASSIRQGNQPQHF TGTGCCAGTAGTATACGACAGGGTAATCAGCCCCAGCATTTT
. 15 TRBJ2-1 TRBV20-1 . CSARVGRGSYNEQFF TGCAGTGCCAGAGTGGGACGGGGGTCCTACAATGAGCAGTTCTTC
. 14 TRBJ1-1 TRBV7-9 . CASSIDGGLTEAFF TGTGCCAGCAGCATTGACGGGGGGCTCACTGAAGCTTTCTTT
. 18 TRBJ2-2 TRBV5-5 TRBD1 CASSGRDRGLANTGELFF TGTGCCAGCAGCGGTCGGGACAGGGGTCTCGCGAACACCGGGGAGCTGTTTTTT
. 14 TRBJ1-6 TRBV6-5 . CASSYSIGDSPLHF TGTGCCAGCAGTTACAGTATAGGAGATTCACCCCTCCACTTT
. 15 TRBJ2-4 TRBV20-1 . CSAPGERGSKNIQYF TGCAGTGCGCCCGGAGAACGAGGATCCAAAAACATTCAGTACTTC
few 14 TRBJ2-3 TRBV5-6 . CASSGGFPTDTQYF TGTGCCAGCAGCGGGGGATTCCCCACAGATACGCAGTATTTT
once 17 TRBJ2-1 TRBV6-1 TRBD2 CASLGPAGGPRYNQQFF TGTGCCAGCCTGGGACCAGCGGGAGGGCCAAGGTACAATCAGCAGTTCTTC
. 15 TRBJ2-7 TRBV5-4 . CASSLVGSPTYEQYF TGTGCCAGCAGCTTGGTCGGTAGCCCAACCTACGAGCAGTACTTC
. 15 TRBJ1-5 TRBV6-6 . CASSYPGNSNQPQHF TGTGCCAGCAGTTACCCGGGGAATAGCAATCAGCCCCAGCATTTT
few 15 TRBJ2-4 TRBV5-6 . CASSLANLAKNIQYF TGTGCCAGCAGCTTAGCGAATCTAGCCAAAAACATTCAGTACTTC
. 12 TRBJ1-6 TRBV12-3/TRBV12-4 . CASSLGFSPLHF TGTGCCAGCAGTTTAGGGTTTTCACCCCTCCACTTT
. 20 TRBJ2-1 TRBV6-5 . CASSLVSYGPSGTAHNEQFF TGTGCCAGCAGTTTGGTCAGTTACGGCCCCTCCGGGACTGCGCACAATGAGCAGTTCTTC
few 14 TRBJ1-2 TRBV6-5 . CASSYSALPIGYTF TGTGCCAGCAGTTACTCCGCTCTTCCCATCGGCTACACCTTC
. 15 TRBJ2-1 TRBV4-2 . CASSQGPGVFNEQFF TGTGCCAGCAGCCAAGGACCAGGGGTATTCAATGAGCAGTTCTTC
. 13 TRBJ2-1 TRBV28 . CASRSPLSHEQFF TGTGCCAGCAGGTCTCCACTGTCCCATGAGCAGTTCTTC
. 14 TRBJ1-2 TRBV12-3/TRBV12-4 . CASSWAGALYGYTF TGTGCCAGCAGTTGGGCGGGAGCCCTCTATGGCTACACCTTC
. 15 TRBJ1-1 TRBV10-2 . CASSESGEMSTEAFF TGCGCCAGCAGTGAATCAGGGGAAATGAGCACTGAAGCTTTCTTT
. 14 TRBJ2-7 TRBV27 TRBD1 CASSIIKGADEQYF TGTGCCAGCAGTATCATAAAGGGGGCTGACGAGCAGTACTTC
few 13 TRBJ1-5 TRBV27 TRBD1 CASSFGTGEPQHF TGTGCCAGCAGTTTCGGGACAGGGGAGCCCCAGCATTTT
. 16 TRBJ1-5 TRBV6-6 . CASSIPAGNNNQPQHF TGTGCCAGCAGTATCCCGGCTGGGAATAACAATCAGCCCCAGCATTTT
few 12 TRBJ2-3 TRBV20-1 . CSARVGADTQYF TGCAGTGCTAGAGTGGGGGCAGATACGCAGTATTTT
. 13 TRBJ1-4 TRBV20-1 . CSAPDSNNEKLFF TGCAGTGCCCCCGACAGTAATAATGAAAAACTGTTTTTT
. 13 TRBJ2-5 TRBV4-3 TRBD2 CASSQALAGTQYF TGCGCCAGCAGCCAAGCCCTAGCGGGTACCCAGTACTTC
. 14 TRBJ2-3 TRBV29-1 TRBD2 CSVVVAGITDTQYF TGCAGCGTTGTCGTAGCGGGGATTACAGATACGCAGTATTTT
few 15 TRBJ2-3 TRBV9 . CASSVGSLSTDTQYF TGTGCCAGCAGCGTAGGTAGCCTCAGCACAGATACGCAGTATTTT
. 16 TRBJ2-3 TRBV10-3 TRBD2 CAISDRVSGGSNTQYF TGTGCCATCAGCGATCGAGTTAGCGGGGGCAGTAATACGCAGTATTTT
. 15 TRBJ2-2 TRBV7-3 . CASSHSGPNTGELFF TGTGCCAGCAGCCACTCAGGACCTAACACCGGGGAGCTGTTTTTT
few 15 TRBJ2-7 TRBV29-1 TRBD1 CSVEDHDRVSYEQYF TGCAGCGTTGAAGATCACGACAGGGTTTCCTACGAGCAGTACTTC
few 14 TRBJ2-7 TRBV5-1 . CASSLVAGWDEQYF TGCGCCAGCAGCTTGGTGGCAGGGTGGGACGAGCAGTACTTC
. 14 TRBJ2-3 TRBV10-3 TRBD2 CAIKAGISTDTQYF TGTGCCATCAAAGCGGGAATTAGCACAGATACGCAGTATTTT
. 14 TRBJ2-3 TRBV12-3/TRBV12-4 . CASSLISYTDTQYF TGTGCCAGCAGTTTAATAAGCTACACAGATACGCAGTATTTT
. 13 TRBJ2-2 TRBV5-5 . CASSQILTGELFF TGTGCCAGCAGCCAAATACTCACCGGGGAGCTGTTTTTT
. 14 TRBJ2-5 TRBV5-6 . CASSLEAGGETQYF TGTGCCAGCAGCTTGGAGGCAGGCGGGGAGACCCAGTACTTC
. 13 TRBJ2-3 TRBV20-1 . CTPSRGYTDTQYF TGCACCCCGAGCAGGGGATATACAGATACGCAGTATTTT
. 16 TRBJ2-1 TRBV11-3 . CASSLDSQSSHNEQFF TGTGCCAGCAGCTTAGATTCCCAGTCCTCCCACAATGAGCAGTTCTTC
. 15 TRBJ2-5 TRBV5-1 TRBD2 CASSFLGLVQETQYF TGCGCCAGCAGCTTCTTGGGACTAGTACAGGAGACCCAGTACTTC
few 15 TRBJ1-5 TRBV15 . CATSTTGESNQPQHF TGTGCCACCAGCACGACTGGGGAAAGCAATCAGCCCCAGCATTTT
. 17 TRBJ2-7 TRBV3-1 . CASSQGVGGPRPYEQYF TGTGCCAGCAGCCAAGGAGTAGGTGGGCCTCGGCCCTACGAGCAGTACTTC
. 15 TRBJ2-3 TRBV7-2 TRBD1 CASSQTGGEIDTQYF TGTGCCAGCAGCCAGACAGGGGGCGAAATAGATACGCAGTATTTT
once 20 TRBJ2-3 TRBV7-9 TRBD2 CASSLDSNRLAGEETDTQYF TGTGCCAGCAGCTTAGACTCCAATAGACTAGCGGGAGAAGAGACAGATACGCAGTATTTT
. 13 TRBJ2-3 TRBV6-5 . CASSYSLADTQYF TGTGCCAGCAGCTACAGTTTGGCAGATACGCAGTATTTT
. 13 TRBJ1-2 TRBV6-5 . CATGVIANYGYTF TGTGCCACCGGGGTAATCGCTAACTATGGCTACACCTTC
few 15 TRBJ2-1 TRBV3-1 TRBD1 CASSQDRDRYNEQFF TGTGCCAGCAGCCAAGACCGGGACAGGTACAATGAGCAGTTCTTC
few 15 TRBJ2-5 TRBV11-3 TRBD2 CASSSSGSLQETQYF TGTGCCAGCAGCTCTAGCGGGAGCCTCCAAGAGACCCAGTACTTC
many 15 TRBJ2-7 TRBV20-1 TRBD2 CSASVGTSVTYEQYF TGCAGTGCTAGTGTCGGGACTAGCGTAACCTACGAGCAGTACTTC
. 13 TRBJ2-5 TRBV12-3/TRBV12-4 . CASSQGFGETQYF TGTGCCAGCAGTCAGGGGTTCGGAGAGACCCAGTACTTC
many 12 TRBJ2-7 TRBV5-1 . CASRQSSYEQYF TGCGCCAGCCGACAGAGCTCCTACGAGCAGTACTTC
. 18 TRBJ2-5 TRBV6-2/TRBV6-3 TRBD2 CASSLGLANPHLQETQYF TGTGCCAGCAGTCTGGGACTAGCGAATCCACATCTCCAAGAGACCCAGTACTTC
. 16 TRBJ2-5 TRBV11-2 . CASSSGTGGVVETQYF TGTGCCAGCAGCTCGGGTACAGGCGGGGTCGTGGAGACCCAGTACTTC
. 16 TRBJ2-1 TRBV11-2 TRBD2 CASSLKGGLGSNEQFF TGTGCCAGCAGCCTAAAGGGTGGACTAGGGAGCAATGAGCAGTTCTTC
few 12 TRBJ1-1 TRBV2 . CASSERTLRAFF TGTGCCAGCAGTGAAAGGACCCTAAGGGCTTTCTTT
. 14 TRBJ2-7 TRBV13 . CASSLGRRAYEQYF TGTGCCAGCAGCTTAGGCCGAAGGGCCTACGAGCAGTACTTC
few 21 TRBJ2-1 TRBV4-1 TRBD2 CASSPLILAGGLGSGYNEQFF TGCGCCAGCAGCCCGCTGATACTAGCGGGAGGATTAGGCTCGGGATACAATGAGCAGTTCTTC